This T cell receptor (beta chain) appears in the sequencing data of a study of blood T cell repertoires in COVID-19. The protocol was immunoSEQ multiplex PCR, while the TCRdb copy is restricted to in-frame clones and leaves out a portion. The sample comprises 85,000 to 130,000 clones, around 84% of which are singletons, and approximately 27% rests with the top ten. Germline CDR1 MDHEN, CDR2 SYDVKM. V lost 3 bases and J 3 bases, leaving 8 bases between the germline ends. CDR3 length: 14 amino acids. This clone was observed a few times. The chain has TRBV28 and TRBJ1-4; D ambiguous. This clonotype originated in a man between 60 and 75 years old with acute or convalescent COVID-19. Source material: peripheral blood. The chain's CDR3 is CASSFPGSNEKLFF. Written as DNA, the CDR3 is TGTGCCAGCAGTTTCCCGGGGTCTAATGAAAAACTGTTTTTT.